The next 29 T cell receptor beta chains were all read from a single sample in a study of spatial heterogeneity in lung cancer. The antigens these receptors bind are not known. MiXCR, applied by TCRdb to the 5' RACE reads, yields one record per CDR3 protein. The sample carries about 5,700 distinct CDR3 sequences, about 16% recorded once. Regarding the study as a whole: Expanded alpha and beta TCR counts within tumors tracked tumor mutation counts.

Time point: sample taken at primary tumor resection. Sequenced material: lung tumor tissue, taken at surgery. Receptors originate from a male donor with early-stage non-small cell lung cancer.

By frequency in the sample, this clonotype is medium-sized (0.01 to 0.1%). The chain carries TRBV19 and TRBJ2-4; 10 nucleotides align to TRBD1. Trimming cost V 4 bases and J 8 bases; bases outside gene matches: 5. The CDR3 covers 14 residues. CDR1 and CDR2 from the germline V gene are LNHDA and SQIVND (reference sequence). The CDR3 region is CASSKAGQGDIQYF. CDR3 nucleotide sequence: TGTGCCAGTAGTAAGGCCGGACAGGGGGACATTCAGTACTTC.

This clonotype is medium-sized in the sample. The rearrangement links TRBV5-6 to TRBJ1-5, with TRBD1 matching over 7 bases. This CDR3 has 14 residues. V was clipped by 4 bases and J by 1 base; unmatched bases: 2. In germline, CDR1 is SGHDT, CDR2 YYEEEE. The CDR3 loop is CASSPGGSNQPQHF. The DNA for the CDR3 is TGTGCCAGCAGCCCAGGGGGAAGCAATCAGCCCCAGCATTTT.

The rearrangement uses TRBV6-2 or TRBV6-3 and TRBJ2-3; TRBD2 is a possible D gene (6 bases). V lost 3 bases and J lost 5, with 12 bases in between. The V gene's germline CDR1 is MNHEY and CDR2 SVGEGT. This CDR3 spans 14 amino acids. The CDR3, as DNA: TGTGCCAGCAGTTATAAGGGGCGGGAAGATACGCAGTATTTT. Translated, it gives CASSYKGREDTQYF.

This clonotype has only a few counts. The chain is built from TRBV28 and TRBJ1-1, with D hard to call. V lost 5 bases and J 0 bases, leaving 13 bases between the germline ends. The CDR3 is 15 amino acids. CDR1 is MDHEN and CDR2 is SYDVKM in the germline V gene. CDR3 bases: TGTGCCAGCAGTCCAGACACGGGATTGAACACTGAAGCTTTCTTT. Its protein is CASSPDTGLNTEAFF.

This clonotype was counted ten times or more. The chain combines TRBV5-4 with TRBJ2-7; 10 nucleotides align to TRBD1. Trimming cost V 3 bases and J 4 bases; bases outside gene matches: 10. This CDR3 has 16 residues. Germline V CDR1 and CDR2: SGHNT, YYREEE (reference sequence). The CDR3 spells CASSSSGTGEKYEQYF. The DNA of the CDR3 is TGTGCCAGCAGCTCGTCCGGGACAGGGGAGAAATACGAGCAGTACTTC. The complete variable domain, with remaining parts taken from reference TRBV5-4 and TRBJ2-7, reads ETGVTQSPTHLIKTRGQQVTLRCSSQSGHNTVSWYQQALGQGPQFIFQYYREEENGRGNFPPRFSGLQFPNYSSELNVNALELDDSALYLCASSSSGTGEKYEQYFGPGTRLTVT.

Within the sample, this clonotype is medium-sized. The chain couples TRBV28 to TRBJ1-5, with 10 bases matching TRBD1. The CDR3 contains 14 residues. With 6 bases clipped from V and 8 bases from J, the junction kept 7 bases outside the gene matches. Germline CDR1 and CDR2: MDHEN and SYDVKM. The CDR3 coding sequence is TGTGCCAGCAGAGGGACAGGGGAGGTTAAGCCCCAGCATTTT. Protein sequence: CASRGTGEVKPQHF. The variable domain in full, with the rest retrieved from reference TRBV28 and TRBJ1-5, is DVKVTQSSRYLVKRTGEKVFLECVQDMDHENMFWYRQDPGLGLRLIYFSYDVKMKEKGDIPEGYSVSREKKERFSLILESASTNQTSMYLCASRGTGEVKPQHFGDGTRLSIL.

This clonotype was observed a handful of times. The chain uses TRBV7-2 and TRBJ2-5, with D perhaps matching TRBD1 or TRBD2 (5 bases each). The CDR3 is 16 residues long. Germline CDR1 reads SGHTA; CDR2 reads FQGNSA. The V end lost 4 bases, the J end lost 2 bases, and 17 bases lay between the germline ends. In DNA, the CDR3 is TGTGCCAGCAGCTCCATGGGACGGAACCTACAAGAGACCCAGTACTTC. Its protein is CASSSMGRNLQETQYF.

This clonotype turned up a few times. The chain links TRBV28 to TRBJ1-2; no definite D call. Germline CDR1 MDHEN, CDR2 SYDVKM. The CDR3 contains 13 residues. Trimming stripped 10 bases from V and 2 bases from J, with 14 bases between. The CDR3 DNA reads as TGTGCCATCTCCCCGACGGGGAACTATGGCTACACCTTC. Its translation: CAISPTGNYGYTF.

This clonotype rates as medium-sized. This chain links TRBV19 with TRBJ1-2; tentatively, D is TRBD1 (5 bases). Germline V CDR1 and CDR2: LNHDA, SQIVND (reference sequence). CDR3 size: 14 residues. Deletions cut 3 bases from V and 2 bases from J, with 10 bases between. The CDR3: CASSISRDNYGYTF. The CDR3 bases are TGTGCCAGTAGTATTTCCCGGGACAACTATGGCTACACCTTC.

This clonotype qualifies as medium-sized. The chain employs TRBV12-3 or TRBV12-4 and TRBJ2-6, with 7 bases identical to TRBD1. This CDR3 contains 15 residues. The V segment lost 5 bases and the J segment 1 base; nucleotides outside the gene matches: 2. CDR3 loop: CASSKGQSGANVLTF. The CDR3 region has the DNA TGTGCCAGCAGTAAGGGACAGTCTGGGGCCAACGTCCTGACTTTC.

J is TRBJ2-1 and V is TRBV30, with D uncertain. Germline-derived CDR1 and CDR2 are GTSNPN and SVGIG (reference sequence). This CDR3 has 11 amino acids. V was pared by 2 bases and J by 7 bases, with 6 bases between. CDR3 nucleotides: TGTGCCTGGAGTACCATGAATGAGCAGTTCTTC. Translating gives CAWSTMNEQFF.

In its sample, this clonotype is medium-sized. The chain couples TRBV5-5 to TRBJ2-1; TRBD2 is a possible D gene (5 bases). The CDR3 runs 15 residues. V lost 3 bases and J lost 2, with 12 bases in between. Looked up from germline, CDR1 is SGHKS and CDR2 is YYEKEE (reference sequence). The CDR3 DNA is TGTGCCAGCAGCTGGGTAGCGTCTCCCTACAATGAGCAGTTCTTC. Residues: CASSWVASPYNEQFF.

This clonotype is labeled as medium-sized. The rearrangement links TRBV7-3 to TRBJ2-1, with D perhaps TRBD1 (6 bases). CDR1 SGHTA and CDR2 FQGTGA come from the germline V gene. The V and J ends lost 1 base and 4 bases respectively, with 11 bases between them. This CDR3 comprises 15 residues. Here the CDR3 reads CASSLMPGEYNEQFF. CDR3 sequence (DNA): TGTGCCAGCAGCTTAATGCCAGGGGAATACAATGAGCAGTTCTTC.

This clonotype was counted ten times or more. The genes are TRBV15 and TRBJ1-2; 7 bases line up with TRBD1. J lost 3 bases, V lost 8 bases, and 3 bases had no gene match. Germline-derived CDR1 and CDR2 are LNHNV and YYDKDF (reference sequence). CDR3 size: 12 residues. CDR3 loop: CATRDSDYGYTF. The DNA of the CDR3 is TGTGCCACCCGGGACAGTGACTATGGCTACACCTTC.

This clonotype is deemed medium-sized (0.01 to 0.1%). The chain carries TRBV5-1 and TRBJ1-5, with D possibly being TRBD1 (6 bases). The CDR3 runs to 14 residues. Germline values: CDR1 SGHRS, CDR2 YFSETQ. Trimming shortened V by 4 bases and J by 6 bases, and 14 bases separated the two germline ends. CDR3 residues: CASSEQGPGQPQHF. The CDR3 DNA is TGCGCCAGCAGCGAACAGGGTCCCGGTCAGCCCCAGCATTTT.

With respect to this clonotype: A read error may explain this, as a much larger clone is one base away. The CDR3 sequence is CASSQATAEKSPLHF. The CDR3 coding sequence is TGTGCCAGCAGCCAAGCCACAGCCGAAAAGTCACCCCTCCACTTT. The genes are TRBV4-2 and TRBJ1-6; D remains unclear. Trimming took off 1 base at V and 10 bases at J, with 14 bases between the two ends. CDR1 is LGHNA, CDR2 YNFKEQ, per germline. This CDR3 has 15 residues.

By proportion, this clonotype is medium-sized. The chain recombines TRBV4-2 with TRBJ2-1; D is unclear. Trimming left V 0 bases short and J 10 bases short, with 13 bases between. This CDR3 spans 14 amino acids. Germline-derived CDR1 and CDR2 are LGHNA and YNFKEQ. In DNA, the CDR3 is TGTGCCAGCAGCCAAGACGCTGCCGGAAGGGAGCAGTTCTTC. Encoded protein: CASSQDAAGREQFF.

This clonotype is medium-sized by share. The chain combines TRBV25-1 with TRBJ2-3, with D possibly TRBD1 on 5 matching bases. Germline V lookup: CDR1 MGHDK, CDR2 SYGVNS. This CDR3 region has 15 residues. V gave up 3 bases and J gave up 1 base, with 11 bases separating them. CDR3 region: CASSDRVEGTDTQYF. In DNA form, the CDR3 reads TGTGCCAGCAGTGACAGGGTTGAGGGCACAGATACGCAGTATTTT.

By share, this clonotype ranks as medium-sized. V usage is TRBV19 and J usage is TRBJ2-7; 7 bases are a match to TRBD2. The germline V gene has CDR1 LNHDA and CDR2 SQIVND (reference sequence). J lost 3 bases, V lost 5 bases, and 13 bases had no gene match. The CDR3 contains 16 residues. CDR3 nucleotides: TGTGCCAGTAGTCTCCGCCTTGGGGGGGACTTCTACGAGCAGTACTTC. It codes for CASSLRLGGDFYEQYF.

By share of the sample, this clonotype is medium-sized. J is TRBJ2-1 and V is TRBV27, with 7 bases that match TRBD2. Germline V gene sequence: CDR1 MNHEY, CDR2 SMNVEV (reference sequence). Losses at the gene ends were 7 bases for V and 4 bases for J; bases not matched to a gene: 19. The CDR3 totals 18 residues. The CDR3 spells CASNGGGSGLRRYNEQFF. The CDR3 coding sequence is TGTGCCAGCAATGGAGGCGGGAGTGGACTCAGGAGATACAATGAGCAGTTCTTC.

A word on this clonotype: A clone one base away is much larger, so this may be a read error. The gene calls are TRBV6-5 and TRBJ2-5; the D gene could be TRBD1 or TRBD2 (5 bases each). Trimming cost V 6 bases and J 3 bases, with 17 bases left between them. Germline V gene lookup returns CDR1 MNHEY and CDR2 SVGAGI. The CDR3 spans 15 residues. CDR3 DNA: TGTGCCAGCAGAACACCGGGTGTGGGGGAAGAGACCCAGTACTTC. Protein product: CASRTPGVGEETQYF.

This clonotype qualifies as medium-sized. The chain combines TRBV23-1 with TRBJ2-7; TRBD1 is a possible D gene (5 bases). TRBV23-1 is sorted into the ORF group, with uncertain function. This CDR3 has 15 amino acids. With 0 bases removed from V and 5 bases from J, the gap between germline ends came to 14 bases. CDR3 protein: CASSQSWGYRNEQYF. The CDR3 DNA follows: TGCGCCAGCAGTCAATCTTGGGGATACAGGAACGAGCAGTACTTC.

Judged by abundance, this clonotype is medium-sized (0.01 to 0.1%). The CDR3 DNA is TGTGCCAGCAGCGTAGCTTCCAAGGGGGCGAATCTCGGTAGCAATCAGCCCCAGCATTTT. Encoded protein: CASSVASKGANLGSNQPQHF. The chain uses TRBV9 and TRBJ1-5; 7 positions agree with TRBD1. CDR1 and CDR2 (germline): SGDLS, YYNGEE. The CDR3 is 20 amino acids. The ends lost 0 bases at V and 0 bases at J; junction bases unmatched: 15. Variable domain in full (rest from reference TRBV9 and TRBJ1-5): DSGVTQTPKHLITATGQRVTLRCSPRSGDLSVYWYQQSLDQGLQFLIQYYNGEERAKGNILERFSAQQFPDLHSELNLSSLELGDSALYFCASSVASKGANLGSNQPQHFGDGTRLSIL.

This clonotype is deemed medium-sized. At one of its ends the junction is not consistent with the germline gene, which may arise from a read error. The gene calls are TRBV19 and TRBJ2-1, with 8 bases aligning to TRBD2. This CDR3 is 15 amino acids long. The germline CDR1 and CDR2 sequences are LNHDA and SQIVND (reference sequence). The CDR3 region is CASRIAGLSYNEQFF. In nucleotides, the CDR3 is TGTGCCAGTAGAATAGCGGGGCTCTCCTACAATGAGCAGTTCTTC.

The rearrangement links TRBV4-1 to TRBJ1-1, with 8 bases aligning to TRBD1. CDR1 MGHRA and CDR2 YSYEKL come from the germline V gene. The junction had 3 bases not matched to a gene; V was cut back by 0 bases and J by 0 bases. The CDR3 is 16 amino acids. The CDR3 is CASSQDQGQVNTEAFF. In DNA, the CDR3 is TGCGCCAGCAGCCAAGATCAGGGACAGGTGAACACTGAAGCTTTCTTT.

This chain connects TRBV7-9 to TRBJ2-7; D gene uncertain. This CDR3 is built from 12 residues. Trimming pared 4 bases from V and 1 base from J, leaving 5 bases between. CDR1 and CDR2 from the germline V gene are SEHNR and FQNEAQ (reference sequence). CDR3 region: CASSYSSYEQYF. The CDR3 DNA is TGTGCCAGCAGCTACAGTTCCTACGAGCAGTACTTC.

This clonotype was picked up a small number of times. The chain is built from TRBV11-3 and TRBJ2-5, with D tentatively TRBD1 (5 bases). V shed 1 base and J shed 2 bases, with 11 bases lying between them. The V gene's germline CDR1 is SGHNT and CDR2 YENEEA. The CDR3 is 15 residues long. In DNA, the CDR3 is TGTGCCAGCAGCTTAGTTAGTTCAGGGCAAGAGACCCAGTACTTC. Residues: CASSLVSSGQETQYF.

This clonotype was counted many times. The CDR3 is CASSLGLNLSPLHF. DNA for the CDR3: TGTGCCAGCAGCTTGGGCCTAAACCTCAGCCCCCTCCACTTT. This chain uses TRBV5-6 with TRBJ1-6; D unresolved. The CDR3 contains 14 residues. Trimming removed 0 bases from V and 13 bases from J, with 14 bases in between. Germline V CDR1 and CDR2: SGHDT, YYEEEE.

Relative to its sample, this clonotype is medium-sized (0.01 to 0.1%). The V gene is TRBV7-2, the J gene TRBJ1-6; D unresolved. CDR1 is SGHTA and CDR2 is FQGNSA in the germline V gene. V lost 1 base and J lost 5, with 12 bases in between. The CDR3 runs to 16 residues. The CDR3 loop reads CASSLDSRRNNSPLHF. CDR3 DNA: TGTGCCAGCAGCTTAGACTCGAGGAGAAATAATTCACCCCTCCACTTT.